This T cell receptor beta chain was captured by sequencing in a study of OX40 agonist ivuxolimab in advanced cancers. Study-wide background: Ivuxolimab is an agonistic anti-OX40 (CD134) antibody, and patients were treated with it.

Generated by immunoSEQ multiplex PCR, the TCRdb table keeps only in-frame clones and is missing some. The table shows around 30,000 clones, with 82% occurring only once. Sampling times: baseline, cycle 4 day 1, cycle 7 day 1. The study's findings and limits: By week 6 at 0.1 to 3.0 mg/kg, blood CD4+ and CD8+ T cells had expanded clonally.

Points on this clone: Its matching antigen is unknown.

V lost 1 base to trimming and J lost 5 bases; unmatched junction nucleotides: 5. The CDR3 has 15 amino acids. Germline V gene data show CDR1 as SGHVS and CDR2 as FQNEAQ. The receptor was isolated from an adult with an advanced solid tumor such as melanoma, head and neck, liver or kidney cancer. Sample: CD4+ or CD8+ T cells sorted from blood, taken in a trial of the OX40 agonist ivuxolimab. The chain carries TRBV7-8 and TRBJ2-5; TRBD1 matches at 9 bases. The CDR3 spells CASSLEQGASETQYF. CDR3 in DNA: TGTGCCAGCAGCTTAGAACAGGGGGCGTCGGAGACCCAGTACTTC.